Following are 16 T cell receptor beta chains from one sample sequenced in a study of blood T cell repertoires in COVID-19. The data were produced by immunoSEQ multiplex PCR, yet TCRdb's version contains in-frame clones alone and is incomplete. The sample gives some 200,000 clones, less than 90% of which show up once; about 6% is in the top ten. The sample taken for sequencing was peripheral blood. The receptors shown here come from a woman aged 40-49 years with acute or convalescent COVID-19.

In its sample, this clone was seen a few times. The rearrangement joins TRBV7-2 to TRBJ1-5, with D tentatively TRBD1 (5 bases). The germline CDR1 and CDR2 sequences are SGHTA and FQGNSA. The CDR3 spans 16 residues. V lost 3 bases to trimming and J lost 0 bases, with 12 bases between them. As DNA, the CDR3 is TGTGCCAGCAGCTTCCACGACAGTTATAGCAATCAGCCCCAGCATTTT. This translates into CASSFHDSYSNQPQHF.

This chain uses TRBV5-1 with TRBJ1-6; D gene unclear. Germline V gene sequence: CDR1 SGHRS, CDR2 YFSETQ. This CDR3 region has 14 residues. Trimming pared 3 bases from V and 8 bases from J, leaving 12 bases between. The CDR3 DNA sequence: TGCGCCAGCAGCTCGGGCTGGGGAGATTCACCCCTCCACTTT. Amino acids: CASSSGWGDSPLHF.

The CDR3 DNA reads TGTGCCAGCAGCCCGCAGCCACTAGCGGCCAACACCGGGGAGCTGTTTTTT. Protein product: CASSPQPLAANTGELFF. V and J are TRBV9 and TRBJ2-2, with TRBD2 matching over 8 bases. Germline V gene lookup returns CDR1 SGDLS and CDR2 YYNGEE. Trimming took 4 bases from V and 2 from J; bases not matched to a gene: 10. The CDR3 is 17 residues long.

V is TRBV20-1 and J is TRBJ1-1; TRBD1 agrees at 9 bases. Germline values: CDR1 DFQATT, CDR2 SNEGSKA (reference sequence). The CDR3 is made up of 13 amino acids. Unmatched junction bases numbered 7, after V lost 3 bases and J lost 8 bases. The CDR3 coding sequence is TGCAGTGCTAGTCGACAGGGGGTAACAGAAGCTTTCTTT. Residues: CSASRQGVTEAFF.

This clone has only one observation. The chain couples TRBV7-2 to TRBJ2-3, with no clear D. The CDR3 is made up of 12 amino acids. Trimming stripped 4 bases from V and 5 bases from J, with 7 bases between. Germline loops: CDR1 SGHTA, CDR2 FQGNSA. The DNA of the CDR3 is TGTGCCAGCAGCTATTTTCTAGATACGCAGTATTTT. Its translation: CASSYFLDTQYF.

This clone has only one observation. The chain carries TRBV3-1 (or the pseudogene TRBV3-2) and TRBJ2-5, with 9 bases that match TRBD2. Germline V gene lookup returns CDR1 LGHDT and CDR2 YNNKEL (reference sequence). The CDR3 is 16 amino acids. The V gene end was trimmed by 7 bases and the J gene end by 0 bases; junction bases not matched to a gene: 9. The CDR3 loop is CASIASGAMYQETQYF. CDR3 sequence (DNA): TGTGCCAGCATAGCTAGCGGGGCCATGTACCAAGAGACCCAGTACTTC.

The genes are TRBV12-5 and TRBJ2-1; possible D gene TRBD1, 6 bases. Germline V CDR1 and CDR2: LGHNT, FRNRAP. V gave up 2 bases and J gave up 7 bases, with 21 bases separating them. This CDR3 is 17 amino acids long. CDR3 region: CASGLLIGDQGSNEQFF. CDR3 DNA sequence: TGTGCTAGTGGTTTGTTAATCGGGGACCAGGGGTCGAATGAGCAGTTCTTC.

V is TRBV5-1 and J is TRBJ2-7, with TRBD1 matching 8 bases. Trimming at V came to 0 bases and at J to 2 bases, leaving 4 bases not matched to a gene. The CDR3 extends over 15 amino acids. Germline assignment: CDR1 SGHRS and CDR2 YFSETQ. DNA for the CDR3: TGCGCCAGCAGCTTGGGTGGCAGGGGGCCCTACGAGCAGTACTTC. This gives the protein CASSLGGRGPYEQYF.

Only one count was recorded for this clone. The rearrangement uses TRBV11-3 and TRBJ2-1; TRBD1 might be the D (6 bases). The CDR3 runs to 15 residues. V lost 5 bases and J lost 9, with 20 bases in between. The germline V gene encodes CDR1 SGHNT and CDR2 YENEEA. CDR3 nucleotides: TGTGCCAGCAGCCCCCGAGACAGGAGGCTCGGTGAGCAGTTCTTC. It specifies CASSPRDRRLGEQFF.

This chain uses TRBV9 with TRBJ2-7; TRBD2 might be the D (6 bases). The CDR3 is 13 residues long. CDR1 and CDR2 (germline): SGDLS, YYNGEE. The ends were cut back, 0 bases at V and 4 bases at J, with 8 bases in the middle. The CDR3 region is CASSVDGTYEQYF. Here the CDR3 DNA reads TGTGCCAGCAGCGTAGACGGGACTTACGAGCAGTACTTC.

The chain links TRBV2 to TRBJ1-1; possible D gene TRBD1, 6 bases. Germline V CDR1 and CDR2: SNHLY, FYNNEI. The CDR3 consists of 16 residues. V was clipped by 6 bases and J by 0 bases, with 17 bases between them. The CDR3 here is CASRRQAIALNTEAFF. The CDR3 DNA follows: TGTGCCAGCAGGCGACAGGCTATAGCCCTGAACACTGAAGCTTTCTTT.

The CDR3 bases are TGTGCCAGTAGTCGGTCCGGACAGGGTTATATGGGCTACACCTTC. Residues: CASSRSGQGYMGYTF. V usage is TRBV19 and J usage is TRBJ1-2; 8 nucleotides align to TRBD1. From germline, CDR1 is LNHDA and CDR2 SQIVND (reference sequence). This CDR3 is 15 amino acids long. The trim removed 5 bases at V and 8 bases at J, leaving 13 bases unmatched.

The rearrangement joins TRBV3-1 (or the pseudogene TRBV3-2) to TRBJ2-5; TRBD2 agrees at 9 bases. This CDR3 comprises 14 residues. The V gene end was trimmed by 5 bases and the J gene end by 4 bases; junction bases not matched to a gene: 5. CDR1 LGHDT and CDR2 YNNKEL come from the germline V gene (reference sequence). The CDR3 protein is CASSIRAGGETQYF. CDR3 sequence (DNA): TGTGCCAGCAGCATAAGAGCGGGGGGAGAGACCCAGTACTTC.

The V and J genes are TRBV4-2 and TRBJ2-3; 8 nucleotides agree with TRBD1. The germline V gene has CDR1 LGHNA and CDR2 YNFKEQ. V shed 4 bases, J shed 3 bases, and the junction held 6 bases outside the gene matches. CDR3 length equals 15 residues. DNA of the CDR3: TGTGCCAGCAGCCCCAGGGGGCGCATGACAGATACGCAGTATTTT. Residues: CASSPRGRMTDTQYF.

This rearrangement joins TRBV27 to TRBJ1-1; no clear D gene. Germline-derived CDR1 and CDR2 are MNHEY and SMNVEV (reference sequence). The CDR3 totals 17 residues. V gave up 0 bases and J gave up 1 base, with 15 bases separating them. The CDR3 spells CASSLSISGNGNTEAFF. The CDR3 bases are TGTGCCAGCAGTTTATCGATATCGGGAAATGGGAACACTGAAGCTTTCTTT.

This sequence joins TRBV9 and TRBJ2-3; D not resolved. Trimming pared 3 bases from V and 5 bases from J, leaving 10 bases between. The germline gives CDR1 SGDLS, CDR2 YYNGEE. The CDR3 spans 13 residues. The CDR3 protein is CASSGTPGDTQYF. DNA of the CDR3: TGTGCCAGCAGCGGTACCCCGGGAGATACGCAGTATTTT.